One and the same sample provided the 11 T cell receptor beta chains below, sequenced in a study of neurological immune-mediated disorders. TCRdb fed the 5' RACE reads into MiXCR, producing one record per CDR3 protein. The sample carries tens of thousands of distinct CDR3 sequences, 9.5% to 12% recorded once. What was sequenced was PBMCs. The receptor source for this set is a man aged 60-69 years in good health.

This clonotype was picked up many times. The V gene is TRBV28, the J gene TRBJ2-7; D unclear. The CDR3 length is 14 residues. Trimming took 6 bases from V and 7 from J, leaving 19 bases between them. CDR1 MDHEN and CDR2 SYDVKM come from the germline V gene. The CDR3 DNA sequence: TGTGCCAGCAGCCTCGTCCGAACACCAGGAGAGCAGTACTTC. This translates into CASSLVRTPGEQYF.

This clonotype has a count of ten or more. This chain joins TRBV6-2 or TRBV6-3 and TRBJ1-6; D is ambiguous. Germline-derived CDR1 and CDR2 are MNHEY and SVGEGT. Trimming pared 8 bases from V and 0 bases from J, leaving 20 bases between. The CDR3 consists of 18 residues. CDR3 sequence reads: CASRRIELSSSYNSPLHF. CDR3 coding DNA: TGTGCCAGCCGCCGGATTGAACTCTCGAGCTCCTATAATTCACCCCTCCACTTT.

At least ten counts were recorded for this clonotype. The CDR3 DNA follows: TGCAGTGCTAGAACCTCGAACACTGAAGCTTTCTTT. Translated: CSARTSNTEAFF. The rearrangement uses TRBV20-1 and TRBJ1-1; D unclear. The CDR3 spans 12 residues. Per germline, CDR1 DFQATT and CDR2 SNEGSKA (reference sequence). V lost 2 bases to trimming and J lost 1 base, with 5 bases between them.

The sample holds many counts of this clonotype. The chain joins TRBV5-6 to TRBJ2-1; no firm D call. Germline-derived CDR1 and CDR2 are SGHDT and YYEEEE. CDR3 length: 15 residues. The germline V and J ends were trimmed by 2 bases and 2 bases, with 11 bases remaining between them. CDR3 region: CASSFGLRPYNEQFF. The CDR3 DNA reads TGTGCCAGCAGCTTTGGGTTACGGCCCTACAATGAGCAGTTCTTC. Combining the CDR3 with reference TRBV5-6 and TRBJ2-1 gives the whole variable domain DAGVTQSPTHLIKTRGQQVTLRCSPKSGHDTVSWYQQALGQGPQFIFQYYEEEERQRGNFPDRFSGHQFPNYSSELNVNALLLGDSALYLCASSFGLRPYNEQFFGPGTRLTVL.

Many counts were recorded for this clonotype. The genes are TRBV6-2 or TRBV6-3 and TRBJ2-3; D not certain. Germline CDR1 MNHEY, CDR2 SVGEGT. The length of the CDR3 is 14 residues. Trimming cost V 6 bases and J 6 bases, with 16 bases left between them. The CDR3 nucleotides read TGTGCCAGCAGGGCGGCAGCACCCGGGGATACGCAGTATTTT. It specifies CASRAAAPGDTQYF.

This clonotype has at least ten counts. The V and J genes are TRBV6-6 and TRBJ1-1; D is unclear. The CDR3 contains 17 residues. Germline CDR1 and CDR2: MNHNY and SVGAGI (reference sequence). Trimming removed 2 bases at V and 7 bases at J, with 23 bases between. CDR3 sequence reads: CASSYGAGLGRLSEAFF. The CDR3 DNA is TGTGCCAGCAGTTACGGAGCGGGGTTGGGGAGATTAAGTGAAGCTTTCTTT.

At least ten counts were recorded for this clonotype. The V gene is TRBV4-3, the J gene TRBJ2-2; tentatively, D is TRBD2 (6 bases). From germline, CDR1 is LGHNA and CDR2 YSLEER. CDR3 length: 18 residues. The V end lost 0 bases, the J end lost 6 bases, and 20 bases lay between the germline ends. CDR3 nucleotide sequence: TGCGCCAGCAGCCAAGAAAACAGCGGGCCTATTCGGGCCGGGGAGCTGTTTTTT. This sequence encodes CASSQENSGPIRAGELFF.

This clonotype was seen at least ten times. The gene calls are TRBV6-1 and TRBJ2-7; D gene ambiguous. Trimming shortened V by 2 bases and J by 1 base, and 9 bases separated the two germline ends. CDR1 is MNHNS and CDR2 is SASEGT in the germline V gene. The length of the CDR3 is 14 residues. For the CDR3, the DNA is TGTGCCAGCAGTGAACACCTAATTTCCTACGAGCAGTACTTC. This sequence encodes CASSEHLISYEQYF.

This clonotype was observed many times. V and J are TRBV12-3 or TRBV12-4 and TRBJ2-2; unclear D gene. Trimming took 2 bases from V and 2 from J, leaving 6 bases between them. The length of the CDR3 is 14 residues. Here the CDR3 DNA reads TGTGCCAGCAGTTTACAGGAAAACACCGGGGAGCTGTTTTTT. This sequence encodes CASSLQENTGELFF.

In this sample, this clonotype turned up many times. The chain uses TRBV7-8 and TRBJ2-7; D gene ambiguous. Between the trimmed V and J ends, which lost 3 bases and 5 bases, there was a span of 8 bases. CDR1 and CDR2 from the germline V gene are SGHVS and FQNEAQ. The CDR3 has 12 residues. CDR3: CASSFVRNEQYF. The CDR3 DNA follows: TGTGCCAGCAGCTTTGTACGGAACGAGCAGTACTTC.

This clonotype occurred many times. The chain couples TRBV11-2 to TRBJ2-7; 9 bases are a match to TRBD2. Losses at the gene ends were 5 bases for V and 2 bases for J; bases not matched to a gene: 10. CDR3 length: 16 amino acids. Germline loops: CDR1 SGHAT, CDR2 FQNNGV. CDR3 sequence: CASSRGASGVTYEQYF. CDR3 sequence (DNA): TGTGCCAGCAGCAGAGGGGCTAGCGGGGTTACCTACGAGCAGTACTTC.